These T cell receptor beta chains were read from a single sample in a study of CD8+ T cells in alopecia areata. Here immunoSEQ multiplex PCR was the method, and the copy in TCRdb shows in-frame clones only, minus some. The table has about 200,000 clones, around 62% seen once; the top ten hold more than 0.4%. Specimen: CD4+ T cells sorted from blood, collected at week 0. The receptors here all came from a human donor with alopecia areata. Both conserved end residues are part of each CDR3. D genes are given only for firm matches. Only part of the rows carry a size: once, few, many, or a class if the clone is expanded.

size: .
J: TRBJ2-3
D: TRBD1
V: TRBV6-5
CDR3: CASSPGQGWYTQYF
DNA: TGTGCCAGCAGCCCGGGACAGGGTTGGTATACGCAGTATTTT

size: .
J: TRBJ2-1
D: TRBD2
V: TRBV30
CDR3: CAWSVRLAGEQFF
DNA: TGTGCCTGGAGTGTTCGACTAGCGGGCGAGCAGTTCTTC

size: .
J: TRBJ1-4
D: TRBD1
V: TRBV30
CDR3: CAWNSGTGYEKLFF
DNA: TGTGCCTGGAACTCCGGGACAGGGTATGAAAAACTGTTTTTT

size: few
J: TRBJ2-5
D: .
V: TRBV9
CDR3: CASSVTETQYF
DNA: TGTGCCAGCAGCGTTACAGAGACCCAGTACTTC

size: .
J: TRBJ2-5
D: .
V: TRBV6-5
CDR3: CASSYSITITETQYF
DNA: TGTGCCAGCAGTTACTCGATAACCATTACGGAGACCCAGTACTTC

size: few
J: TRBJ1-6
D: .
V: TRBV5-1
CDR3: CASSLDSFGGNLVSPLHF
DNA: TGCGCCAGCAGCTTGGATTCGTTTGGGGGGAACCTCGTCTCACCCCTCCACTTT

size: few
J: TRBJ2-1
D: .
V: TRBV30
CDR3: CAWSVKGVSFF
DNA: TGTGCCTGGAGTGTAAAAGGTGTATCGTTCTTC

size: many
J: TRBJ1-1
D: .
V: TRBV29-1
CDR3: CSVQTGNTEAFF
DNA: TGCAGCGTTCAAACAGGGAACACTGAAGCTTTCTTT

size: .
J: TRBJ2-7
D: TRBD2
V: TRBV7-9
CDR3: CASSPTSGGTYEQYF
DNA: TGTGCCAGCAGCCCGACTAGCGGGGGAACCTACGAGCAGTACTTC

size: .
J: TRBJ2-7
D: .
V: TRBV30
CDR3: CAWSPVGLPIYEQYF
DNA: TGTGCCTGGAGCCCAGTGGGCCTTCCGATCTACGAGCAGTACTTC

size: .
J: TRBJ2-6
D: .
V: TRBV14
CDR3: CASRGAGANVLTF
DNA: TGTGCCAGCAGGGGGGCTGGGGCCAACGTCCTGACTTTC

size: .
J: TRBJ2-5
D: TRBD1
V: TRBV5-1
CDR3: CASSGGQGSGETQYF
DNA: TGCGCCAGCAGCGGGGGACAGGGCAGTGGAGAGACCCAGTACTTC

size: .
J: TRBJ1-1
D: .
V: TRBV30
CDR3: CAWTHPLSEVEAFF
DNA: TGTGCCTGGACCCATCCATTAAGTGAGGTAGAAGCTTTCTTT

size: .
J: TRBJ1-1
D: .
V: TRBV5-1
CDR3: CASSFRQNTEAFF
DNA: TGCGCCAGCAGCTTTCGACAGAACACTGAAGCTTTCTTT